This T cell receptor beta chain originates from a study of T cell repertoires in cytomegalovirus infection. Overall study findings and caveats: Using cumulative public TCR beta family frequency, the authors identified those who carried CMV together with the relevant HLA.

For this clonotype: Its cognate antigen is unknown. A much larger clone lies one base from this, so it may be a read error.

Each CDR3 protein is one row after TCRdb ran MiXCR on the reads. The sample carries around 81,000 distinct CDR3 sequences, around 40% recorded once. This clonotype was obtained from a human donor in good health (CMV status not recorded). Some clones in this sample may be carry-over from other donors' samples. The material was CD8+ T cells from cultured PBMCs, obtained from culture after CMV antigen stimulation.

This CDR3 reads CASSSTHEQYF. The CDR3 nucleotides read TGTGCCAGCAGCTCCACCCACGAGCAGTACTTC. The chain links TRBV7-4 to TRBJ2-7; D is uncertain. V lost 4 bases to trimming and J lost 5 bases, with 6 bases between them. The CDR3 contains 11 residues. Germline V CDR1 and CDR2: SGHVT, SQSDAQ.